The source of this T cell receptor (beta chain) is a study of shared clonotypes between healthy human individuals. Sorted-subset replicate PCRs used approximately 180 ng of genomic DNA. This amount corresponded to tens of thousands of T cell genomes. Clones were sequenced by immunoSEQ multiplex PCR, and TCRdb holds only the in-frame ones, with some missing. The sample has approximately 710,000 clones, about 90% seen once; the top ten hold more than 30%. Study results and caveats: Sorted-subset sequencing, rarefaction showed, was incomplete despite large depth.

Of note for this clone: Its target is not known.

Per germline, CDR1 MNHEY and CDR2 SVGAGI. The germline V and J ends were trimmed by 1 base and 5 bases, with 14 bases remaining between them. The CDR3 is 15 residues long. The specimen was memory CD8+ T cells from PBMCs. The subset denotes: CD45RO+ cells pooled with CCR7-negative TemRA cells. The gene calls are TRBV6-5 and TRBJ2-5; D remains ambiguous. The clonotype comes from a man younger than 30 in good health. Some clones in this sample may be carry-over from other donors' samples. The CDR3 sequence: CASSYLGSVRETQYF. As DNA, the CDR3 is TGTGCCAGCAGTTACTTGGGCAGTGTACGGGAGACCCAGTACTTC.